This TCR beta chain is from a study of blood T cell repertoires in COVID-19. The CDR3 loop spans 13 amino acids. V was pared by 0 bases and J by 2 bases, with 4 bases between. Germline values: CDR1 WNHNN, CDR2 SYGVQD (reference sequence). Generated by immunoSEQ multiplex PCR, the TCRdb table keeps only in-frame clones and is missing some. The repertoire holds under 250,000 clones, with roughly 85% as singletons. The rearrangement uses TRBV10-1 and TRBJ1-1; no definite D call. The sample consisted of peripheral blood. This receptor was identified in a woman older than 75 with acute or convalescent COVID-19. The chain's CDR3 is CASSESSNTEAFF. CDR3 nucleotide sequence: TGCGCCAGCAGTGAGTCGAGTAACACTGAAGCTTTCTTT.